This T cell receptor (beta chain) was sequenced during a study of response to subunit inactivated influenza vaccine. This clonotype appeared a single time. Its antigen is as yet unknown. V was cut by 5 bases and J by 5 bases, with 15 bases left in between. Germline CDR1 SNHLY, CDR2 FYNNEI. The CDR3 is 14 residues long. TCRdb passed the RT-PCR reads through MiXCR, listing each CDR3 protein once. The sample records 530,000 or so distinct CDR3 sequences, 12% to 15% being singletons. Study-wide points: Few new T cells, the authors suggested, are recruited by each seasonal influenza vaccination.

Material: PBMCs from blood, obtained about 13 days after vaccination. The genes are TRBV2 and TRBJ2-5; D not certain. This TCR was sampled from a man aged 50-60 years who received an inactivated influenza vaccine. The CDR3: CASSSLTVGETQYF. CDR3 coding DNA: TGTGCCAGCAGTAGCCTCACGGTCGGGGAGACCCAGTACTTC.